Shown below are 21 T cell receptor beta chains from a single sample sequenced in a study of human T cells and chemical hapten exposure. TCRdb independently ran MiXCR on the RACE reads; one entry per CDR3 protein. Of 100,000 to 150,000 distinct CDR3 sequences listed, approximately 9.5% are singletons. Noted time point: healthy volunteer bleed at 2 weeks. Sequencing started from total RNA isolated from unfractionated whole blood. Sequenced sample: whole blood. These receptors were taken from a male donor in good health. Some clones in this sample may be carry-over from other donors' samples.

Comments on this clonotype: This may be a read error, as it is one base from a much larger clone. V gene TRBV4-1 combines with J gene TRBJ2-3; TRBD2 might be the D (6 bases). The germline V gene encodes CDR1 MGHRA and CDR2 YSYEKL. The CDR3 is made up of 14 amino acids. Trimming took 4 bases from V and 6 from J, leaving 14 bases between them. CDR3 region: CASSRELAEDTQYF. The CDR3 DNA reads TGCGCCAGCAGCCGAGAACTAGCCGAGGATACGCAGTATTTT.

This clonotype was seen a few times. This chain connects TRBV11-1 to TRBJ1-2; TRBD1 agrees at 11 bases. The CDR3 sequence is 14 residues long. V trimming: 3 bases; J trimming: 7 bases; junction bases outside the gene matches: 4. Per the germline V gene, CDR1 is SGHAT and CDR2 is FQDESV (reference sequence). Here the CDR3 DNA reads TGTGCCAGCAGCTTTGGACAGGGGGCATTTGGCTACACCTTC. It translates to CASSFGQGAFGYTF.

The genes are TRBV12-3 or TRBV12-4 and TRBJ2-3, with TRBD1 identical over 9 bases. The length of the CDR3 is 17 residues. Trimming at V came to 3 bases and at J to 2 bases, leaving 9 bases not matched to a gene. CDR3 DNA: TGTGCCAGCAGTTTTCGCCCCGGGACAGGGTTCACAGATACGCAGTATTTT. This translates into CASSFRPGTGFTDTQYF.

This clonotype was detected only a few times. The chain joins TRBV7-8 to TRBJ1-4; tentatively, D is TRBD1 (5 bases). Trimming took 5 bases from V and 12 from J, leaving 16 bases between them. CDR1 and CDR2 (germline): SGHVS, FQNEAQ. This CDR3 is built from 13 residues. The CDR3 protein is CASSPDSYIELFF. The CDR3 DNA follows: TGTGCCAGCAGCCCTGACAGCTACATTGAACTGTTTTTT.

This clonotype was detected many times. V is TRBV11-1 and J is TRBJ2-7, with D hard to call. Per the germline V gene, CDR1 is SGHAT and CDR2 is FQDESV (reference sequence). V lost 3 bases to trimming and J lost 4 bases, with 7 bases between them. This CDR3 is built from 12 residues. The CDR3 sequence is CASSFKGYEQYF. CDR3 sequence (DNA): TGTGCCAGCAGCTTCAAAGGGTACGAGCAGTACTTC.

The sample holds many counts of this clonotype. This chain connects TRBV12-3 or TRBV12-4 to TRBJ2-5; D gene unclear. The ends were cut back, 6 bases at V and 2 bases at J, with 13 bases in the middle. This CDR3 comprises 14 residues. CDR3 sequence (DNA): TGTGCCAGCAGCGATCCGGGCCGTCAAGAGACCCAGTACTTC. It is translated as CASSDPGRQETQYF.

This clonotype was seen more than once but under ten times. The gene calls are TRBV7-6 and TRBJ1-4, with 8 bases matching TRBD1. V was pared by 0 bases and J by 7 bases, with 4 bases of the junction left unmatched. The CDR3 is 15 amino acids. CDR1 is SGHVS, CDR2 FNYEAQ, per germline. In DNA form, the CDR3 reads TGTGCCAGCAGCTTAGCTCGACAGGGGAGTGAAAAACTGTTTTTT. This codes for CASSLARQGSEKLFF.

This clonotype was counted only a few times. V usage is TRBV7-9 and J usage is TRBJ1-3, with D possibly being TRBD1 (6 bases). This CDR3 spans 15 amino acids. The germline CDR1 and CDR2 sequences are SEHNR and FQNEAQ (reference sequence). Trimming removed 3 bases from V and 0 bases from J, with 9 bases in between. CDR3 DNA: TGTGCCAGCAGCTTGGGGACACCCTCTGGAAACACCATATATTTT. It specifies CASSLGTPSGNTIYF.

This clonotype was seen ten or more times. V usage is TRBV7-2 and J usage is TRBJ1-5; D is uncertain. The CDR3 length is 12 residues. V was trimmed by 4 bases and J by 4 bases, leaving 5 bases between them. The germline gives CDR1 SGHTA, CDR2 FQGNSA. Written as DNA, the CDR3 is TGTGCCAGCAGCTCCCCGAATCAGCCCCAGCATTTT. It is translated as CASSSPNQPQHF.

The rearrangement joins TRBV6-5 to TRBJ2-1; 7 positions match TRBD2. V was clipped by 6 bases and J by 4 bases; unmatched bases: 12. Germline V gene sequence: CDR1 MNHEY, CDR2 SVGAGI. CDR3 length equals 16 residues. This CDR3 reads CASRSLQTSVYNEQFF. The CDR3, as DNA: TGTGCCAGCAGGTCCCTCCAAACTAGCGTATACAATGAGCAGTTCTTC.

This clonotype appeared many times. CDR3 nucleotides: TGTGCCAGCAGTGAAGCGGGAGGCTCCTACAATGAGCAGTTCTTC. Translation gives CASSEAGGSYNEQFF. The chain recombines TRBV6-1 with TRBJ2-1, with D possibly TRBD2 on 6 matching bases. The V and J ends lost 0 bases and 0 bases respectively, with 6 bases between them. The CDR3 has 15 residues. CDR1 is MNHNS, CDR2 SASEGT, per germline.

This clonotype came up a few times. The V call is TRBV28, the J call TRBJ2-7; 11 nucleotides agree with TRBD1. CDR3 length equals 14 residues. Trimming at V came to 5 bases and at J to 5 bases, leaving 5 bases not matched to a gene. Germline V lookup: CDR1 MDHEN, CDR2 SYDVKM. Written as DNA, the CDR3 is TGTGCCAGCAGTATCGGACAGGGGGCTAACGAGCAGTACTTC. Protein product: CASSIGQGANEQYF.

CDR3 residues: CAIHGFRGYTF. As DNA, the CDR3 is TGTGCCATACATGGTTTCCGGGGCTACACCTTC. The chain uses TRBV5-4 and TRBJ1-2, with D uncertain. The germline gives CDR1 SGHNT, CDR2 YYREEE (reference sequence). The CDR3 totals 11 residues. V was clipped by 9 bases and J by 8 bases, with 14 bases between them.

This clonotype was seen many times. This chain links TRBV28 with TRBJ2-3; 8 bases agree with TRBD2. The CDR3 is 17 residues long. V lost 4 bases and J lost 1; bases outside the gene matches: 10. Germline CDR1 MDHEN, CDR2 SYDVKM. Written as DNA, the CDR3 is TGTGCCAGCAGTTCTTCCTTCGGACTAGCCCGCACAGATACGCAGTATTTT. It codes for CASSSSFGLARTDTQYF.

This chain connects TRBV7-6 to TRBJ2-1; 8 bases fit TRBD2. Germline loops: CDR1 SGHVS, CDR2 FNYEAQ. The J segment lost 6 bases and the V segment lost 1 base, leaving 14 bases of the junction unmatched. The CDR3 spans 18 residues. The CDR3 bases are TGTGCCAGCAGCTTAGTAAAATTGGCGGGAGGCCGGCCCAATGAGCAGTTCTTC. Its translation: CASSLVKLAGGRPNEQFF.

This clonotype showed up many times. The chain carries TRBV15 and TRBJ2-7, with D possibly matching TRBD1 (5 bases). The CDR3 has 16 residues. V lost 0 bases to trimming and J lost 2 bases, with 14 bases between them. Germline loops: CDR1 LNHNV, CDR2 YYDKDF (reference sequence). DNA of the CDR3: TGTGCCACCAGCAGAGATACCCCGGACATAGCCTACGAGCAGTACTTC. Translating gives CATSRDTPDIAYEQYF. Complete variable domain (other parts from reference TRBV15 and TRBJ2-7): DAMVIQNPRYQVTQFGKPVTLSCSQTLNHNVMYWYQQKSSQAPKLLFHYYDKDFNNEADTPDNFQSRRPNTSFCFLDIRSPGLGDTAMYLCATSRDTPDIAYEQYFGPGTRLTVT.

The rearrangement joins TRBV10-1 to TRBJ2-2, with 10 bases lining up with TRBD2. With V trimmed by 11 bases and J by 4 bases, 4 bases remained unmatched. The CDR3 extends over 13 amino acids. Germline assignment: CDR1 WNHNN and CDR2 SYGVQD (reference sequence). In DNA, the CDR3 is TGCGCCTGTGGACTAGCGGCCACCGGGGAGCTGTTTTTT. Translation: CACGLAATGELFF.

This clonotype was seen at least ten times. The gene calls are TRBV10-2 and TRBJ1-4; D ambiguous. The CDR3 spans 13 residues. Germline CDR1 reads WSHSY; CDR2 reads SAAADI. Trimming stripped 6 bases from V and 8 bases from J, with 13 bases between. Written as DNA, the CDR3 is TGCGCCAGCAGGGGAGGCACAGCGGAAAAACTGTTTTTT. It yields the protein CASRGGTAEKLFF.

V and J are TRBV20-1 and TRBJ1-2, with TRBD1 as a possible D gene (6 bases). Germline CDR1 DFQATT, CDR2 SNEGSKA (reference sequence). The CDR3 covers 15 residues. Trimming cost V 2 bases and J 0 bases, with 13 bases left between them. The CDR3 region is CSARRQGQTNYGYTF. For the CDR3, the DNA is TGCAGTGCTAGAAGGCAGGGGCAAACTAACTATGGCTACACCTTC.

This clonotype was picked up a small number of times. The chain employs TRBV7-2 and TRBJ2-5, with TRBD2 matching 7 bases. Germline-derived CDR1 and CDR2 are SGHTA and FQGNSA. Trimming took 5 bases from V and 4 from J; bases not matched to a gene: 13. The CDR3 sequence is 16 residues long. Here the CDR3 DNA reads TGTGCCAGCAGCACCACTAGCGTGGAGGGGTTAGAGACCCAGTACTTC. This sequence encodes CASSTTSVEGLETQYF.

This clonotype was observed many times. This chain joins TRBV20-1 and TRBJ2-7, with 7 bases aligning to TRBD1. Germline values: CDR1 DFQATT, CDR2 SNEGSKA (reference sequence). Trimming cost V 6 bases and J 3 bases; bases outside gene matches: 5. CDR3 length equals 12 residues. CDR3 residues: CSAGRDSYEQYF. CDR3 sequence (DNA): TGCAGTGCCGGCCGGGACAGCTACGAGCAGTACTTC.